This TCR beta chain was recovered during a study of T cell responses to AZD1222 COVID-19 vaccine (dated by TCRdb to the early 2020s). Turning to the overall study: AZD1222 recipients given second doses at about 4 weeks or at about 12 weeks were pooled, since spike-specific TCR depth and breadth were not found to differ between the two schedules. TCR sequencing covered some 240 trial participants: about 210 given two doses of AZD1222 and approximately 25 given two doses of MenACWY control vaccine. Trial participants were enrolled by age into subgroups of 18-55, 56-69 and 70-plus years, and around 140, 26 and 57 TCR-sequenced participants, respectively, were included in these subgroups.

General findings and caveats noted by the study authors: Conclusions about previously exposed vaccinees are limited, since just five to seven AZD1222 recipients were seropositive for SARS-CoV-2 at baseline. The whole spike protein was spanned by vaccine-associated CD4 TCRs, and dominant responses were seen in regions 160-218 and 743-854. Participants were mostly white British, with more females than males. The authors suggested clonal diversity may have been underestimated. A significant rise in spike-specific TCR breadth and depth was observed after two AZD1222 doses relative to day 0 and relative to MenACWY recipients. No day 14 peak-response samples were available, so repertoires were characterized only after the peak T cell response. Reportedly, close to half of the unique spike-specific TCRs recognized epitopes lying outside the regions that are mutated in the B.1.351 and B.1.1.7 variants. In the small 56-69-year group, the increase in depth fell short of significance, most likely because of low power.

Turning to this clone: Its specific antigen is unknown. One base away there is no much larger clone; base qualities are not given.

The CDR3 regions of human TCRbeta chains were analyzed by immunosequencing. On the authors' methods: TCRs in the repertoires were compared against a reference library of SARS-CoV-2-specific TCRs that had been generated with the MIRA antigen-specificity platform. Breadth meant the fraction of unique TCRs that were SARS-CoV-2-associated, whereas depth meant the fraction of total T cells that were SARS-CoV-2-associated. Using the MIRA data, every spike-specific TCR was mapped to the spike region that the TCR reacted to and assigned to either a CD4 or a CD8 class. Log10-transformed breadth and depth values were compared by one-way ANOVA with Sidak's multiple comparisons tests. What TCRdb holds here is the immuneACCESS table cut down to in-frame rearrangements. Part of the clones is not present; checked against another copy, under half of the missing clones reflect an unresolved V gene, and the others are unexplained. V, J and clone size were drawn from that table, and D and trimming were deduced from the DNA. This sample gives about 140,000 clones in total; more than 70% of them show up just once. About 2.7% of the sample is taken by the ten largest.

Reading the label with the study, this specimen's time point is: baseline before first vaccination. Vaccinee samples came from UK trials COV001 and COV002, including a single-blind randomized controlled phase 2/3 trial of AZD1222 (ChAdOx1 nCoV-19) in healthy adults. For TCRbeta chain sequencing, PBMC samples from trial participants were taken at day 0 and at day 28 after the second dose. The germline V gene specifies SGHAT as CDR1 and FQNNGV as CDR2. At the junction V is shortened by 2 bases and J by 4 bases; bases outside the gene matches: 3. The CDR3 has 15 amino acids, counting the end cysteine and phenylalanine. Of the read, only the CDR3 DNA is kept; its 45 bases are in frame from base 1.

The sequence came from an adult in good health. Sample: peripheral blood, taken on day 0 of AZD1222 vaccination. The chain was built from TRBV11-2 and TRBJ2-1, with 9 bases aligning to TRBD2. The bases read TGTGCCAGCAGCTTAAAAGCGGGGGGATACAATGAGCAGTTCTTC. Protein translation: CASSLKAGGYNEQFF.